The next 28 T cell receptor beta chains were all read from a single sample in a study of PD-1 blockade in classical Hodgkin lymphoma. Every one of the patients relapsed after autologous stem cell transplantation (brentuximab vedotin exposure was variable). Profiled with immunoSEQ multiplex PCR; TCRdb holds only in-frame clones, not every one. This table holds some 96,000 clones, 80% to 90% found once. The sequencing here drew on peripheral blood mononuclear cells (PBMCs), taken before the second cycle of nivolumab. The receptor source for this set is a human donor with classical Hodgkin lymphoma.

The chain is built from TRBV2 and TRBJ2-3; D not certain. The V end lost 5 bases, the J end lost 1 base, and 7 bases lay between the germline ends. Germline V gene lookup returns CDR1 SNHLY and CDR2 FYNNEI. CDR3 length equals 13 residues. CDR3 DNA: TGTGCCAGCAGTCAGGACGGCACAGATACGCAGTATTTT. Its protein product is CASSQDGTDTQYF.

This chain uses TRBV18 with TRBJ1-4, with 7 positions matching TRBD1. The J segment lost 5 bases and the V segment lost 4 bases, leaving 10 bases of the junction unmatched. CDR1 and CDR2 (germline): KGHSH, LQKENI. The CDR3 loop spans 16 amino acids. CDR3 coding DNA: TGTGCCAGCTCACAACGACAGGGAACTGGGAATGAAAAACTGTTTTTT. This encodes CASSQRQGTGNEKLFF.

The chain couples TRBV25-1 to TRBJ1-1; unclear D gene. Germline CDR1 and CDR2: MGHDK and SYGVNS. The CDR3 extends over 13 amino acids. V was pared by 4 bases and J by 1 base, with 7 bases between. CDR3 nucleotides: TGTGCCAGCAGTGCAGCAGGGAACACTGAAGCTTTCTTT. This sequence encodes CASSAAGNTEAFF.

This chain uses TRBV18 with TRBJ2-7; D is ambiguous. Germline CDR1 is KGHSH and CDR2 is LQKENI. The V end lost 3 bases, the J end lost 2 bases, and 11 bases lay between the germline ends. The CDR3 consists of 14 residues. CDR3 sequence reads: CASSPPTAPYEQYF. The DNA for the CDR3 is TGTGCCAGCTCACCCCCCACGGCCCCCTACGAGCAGTACTTC.

The CDR3 sequence: CAIKRTTNTGELFF. In DNA form, the CDR3 reads TGTGCCATCAAGAGGACCACGAACACCGGGGAGCTGTTTTTT. The gene calls are TRBV10-3 and TRBJ2-2, with no clear D. V shed 7 bases and J shed 0 bases, with 9 bases lying between them. CDR3 length: 14 residues. The germline V gene encodes CDR1 ENHRY and CDR2 SYGVKD.

The chain has TRBV4-1 and TRBJ2-7; TRBD2 agrees at 7 bases. Germline-derived CDR1 and CDR2 are MGHRA and YSYEKL. CDR3 length: 15 amino acids. V trimming: 4 bases; J trimming: 7 bases; junction bases outside the gene matches: 13. The CDR3 spells CASSLSAGDRREQYF. CDR3 sequence (DNA): TGCGCCAGCAGCCTAAGCGCGGGAGACCGCCGGGAGCAGTACTTC.

The rearrangement joins TRBV7-8 to TRBJ2-3; perhaps TRBD2 as D (5 bases). Trimming removed 11 bases at V and 4 bases at J, with 19 bases between. CDR3 length: 14 residues. CDR1 is SGHVS, CDR2 FQNEAQ, per germline. The CDR3 sequence: CASPGRGGPDTQYF. CDR3 DNA sequence: TGTGCCTCGCCGGGCCGAGGAGGTCCAGATACGCAGTATTTT.

The rearrangement joins TRBV7-7 to TRBJ2-2, with 8 bases lining up with TRBD2. The CDR3 extends over 15 amino acids. V was clipped by 4 bases and J by 7 bases; unmatched bases: 8. Germline assignment: CDR1 SSHAT and CDR2 FNYEAQ (reference sequence). The CDR3 nucleotides read TGTGCCAGCAGCTCGATAGCGGGAAATATCGGGGAGCTGTTTTTT. The encoded protein is CASSSIAGNIGELFF.

The CDR3 region has the DNA TGCAGCGTTTACCATACCTTGGACAGGGGGCGGTATGAAAAACTGTTTTTT. Amino acid sequence: CSVYHTLDRGRYEKLFF. The chain carries TRBV29-1 and TRBJ1-4; TRBD1 matches at 11 bases. Germline CDR1 and CDR2: SQVTM and ANQGSEA. The ends lost 5 bases at V and 6 bases at J; junction bases unmatched: 14. The CDR3 loop spans 17 amino acids.

The chain joins TRBV7-9 to TRBJ2-1; D ambiguous. This CDR3 is 15 amino acids long. The germline V gene has CDR1 SEHNR and CDR2 FQNEAQ (reference sequence). V gave up 5 bases and J gave up 6 bases, with 17 bases separating them. The CDR3 nucleotides are TGTGCCAGCAGCCCGTTAGGCGTTGTGACCAATGAGCAGTTCTTC. Translating gives CASSPLGVVTNEQFF.

This chain connects TRBV11-1 to TRBJ2-3; no definite D call. Trimming removed 1 base from V and 3 bases from J, with 11 bases in between. Germline V lookup: CDR1 SGHAT, CDR2 FQDESV (reference sequence). The CDR3 loop spans 15 amino acids. Written as DNA, the CDR3 is TGTGCCAGCAGCTTAGAGGCAGCCTGGACAGATACGCAGTATTTT. Its protein is CASSLEAAWTDTQYF.

The chain combines TRBV7-2 with TRBJ1-1; tentative D call: TRBD1 (5 bases). The CDR3 covers 14 residues. CDR1 is SGHTA, CDR2 FQGNSA, per germline. Trimming pared 1 base from V and 2 bases from J, leaving 8 bases between. The CDR3, as DNA: TGTGCCAGCAGCTTAGTGACAGCAAACACTGAAGCTTTCTTT. The encoded protein is CASSLVTANTEAFF.

The V gene is TRBV7-8, the J gene TRBJ2-2; 10 bases align to TRBD1. The germline V gene has CDR1 SGHVS and CDR2 FQNEAQ. V shed 1 base and J 6 bases; nucleotides not matched to a gene: 8. The CDR3 runs to 17 residues. The CDR3 sequence: CASSLGGDRGGAGELFF. The DNA of the CDR3 is TGTGCCAGCAGCTTAGGTGGGGACAGGGGTGGAGCCGGGGAGCTGTTTTTT. Full variable domain (rest looked up from reference TRBV7-8 and TRBJ2-2): GAGVSQSPRYKVAKRGQDVALRCDPISGHVSLFWYQQALGQGPEFLTYFQNEAQLDKSGLPSDRFFAERPEGSVSTLKIQRTQQEDSAVYLCASSLGGDRGGAGELFFGEGSRLTVL.

The chain carries TRBV6-5 and TRBJ2-7; the D gene is possibly TRBD1 (6 bases). Germline values: CDR1 MNHEY, CDR2 SVGAGI. This CDR3 is 14 amino acids long. Trimming took off 1 base at V and 2 bases at J, with 9 bases between the two ends. CDR3 amino acids: CASSYYRETYEQYF. The CDR3, as DNA: TGTGCCAGCAGTTACTACAGGGAAACCTACGAGCAGTACTTC.

The rearrangement links TRBV10-3 to TRBJ2-7; 11 nucleotides align to TRBD2. CDR1 is ENHRY and CDR2 is SYGVKD in the germline V gene. The CDR3 totals 15 residues. V shed 5 bases, J shed 3 bases, and the junction held 6 bases outside the gene matches. The CDR3 DNA sequence: TGTGCCATCAGTCCAGGACTAGCGGGCGGCTACGAGCAGTACTTC. It is translated as CAISPGLAGGYEQYF.

A single count supports this clone. This chain links TRBV5-4 with TRBJ2-7, with TRBD2 matching over 8 bases. CDR3 length: 15 amino acids. The V gene end was trimmed by 4 bases and the J gene end by 0 bases; junction bases not matched to a gene: 6. Germline values: CDR1 SGHNT, CDR2 YYREEE (reference sequence). The CDR3 bases are TGTGCCAGCAGCCGCACTAGCGGAAGCTCCTACGAGCAGTACTTC. This encodes CASSRTSGSSYEQYF. The whole variable domain, filled in from reference TRBV5-4 and TRBJ2-7, reads ETGVTQSPTHLIKTRGQQVTLRCSSQSGHNTVSWYQQALGQGPQFIFQYYREEENGRGNFPPRFSGLQFPNYSSELNVNALELDDSALYLCASSRTSGSSYEQYFGPGTRLTVT.

V gene TRBV6-1 combines with J gene TRBJ1-1; D is uncertain. The CDR3 extends over 13 amino acids. V lost 3 bases, J lost 2 bases, and 7 bases lay in between. From germline, CDR1 is MNHNS and CDR2 SASEGT. Written as DNA, the CDR3 is TGTGCCAGCAGTGACAACTTTAACACTGAAGCTTTCTTT. This translates into CASSDNFNTEAFF.

The chain joins TRBV5-4 to TRBJ1-4; D may be TRBD1 (5 bases). The CDR3 loop spans 15 amino acids. Looked up from germline, CDR1 is SGHNT and CDR2 is YYREEE (reference sequence). Trimming pared 3 bases from V and 4 bases from J, leaving 13 bases between. DNA for the CDR3: TGTGCCAGCAGCTGGGACCCCCTGGGTAATGAAAAACTGTTTTTT. It codes for CASSWDPLGNEKLFF.

Regarding this clone: The sample carries other DNA sequences with the same CDR3. The V and J genes are TRBV7-8 and TRBJ2-7; tentatively, D is TRBD1 or TRBD2 (5 bases each). Germline V lookup: CDR1 SGHVS, CDR2 FQNEAQ. V dropped 5 bases and J dropped 0 bases, with 11 bases sitting between them. This CDR3 is 14 amino acids long. Written as DNA, the CDR3 is TGTGCCAGCAGCCCCCGGGACGACTCCTACGAGCAGTACTTC. It codes for CASSPRDDSYEQYF.

The chain couples TRBV28 to TRBJ2-5, with 12 bases identical to TRBD2. The V gene end was trimmed by 5 bases and the J gene end by 4 bases; junction bases not matched to a gene: 2. The CDR3 runs 14 residues. Germline V gene sequence: CDR1 MDHEN, CDR2 SYDVKM. The CDR3 nucleotides read TGTGCCAGCAGTACTAGCGGGAGGTTAGAGACCCAGTACTTC. Its translation: CASSTSGRLETQYF.

V and J are TRBV4-2 and TRBJ2-3; perhaps TRBD2 as D (6 bases). The V end lost 3 bases, the J end lost 4 bases, and 14 bases lay between the germline ends. Germline-derived CDR1 and CDR2 are LGHNA and YNFKEQ. The CDR3 runs to 15 residues. This chain's CDR3 is CASSQTRISSDTQYF. In nucleotides, the CDR3 is TGTGCCAGCAGCCAGACTAGAATTTCTTCAGATACGCAGTATTTT.

The V and J genes are TRBV29-1 and TRBJ2-3; 7 nucleotides align to TRBD2. Germline trimming cut 7 bases from V and 6 bases from J; bases unmatched to any gene: 7. CDR3 size: 12 residues. Germline V gene lookup returns CDR1 SQVTM and CDR2 ANQGSEA. This CDR3 is CSGESGKDTQYF. The CDR3 bases are TGCAGCGGGGAAAGCGGGAAGGATACGCAGTATTTT.

The chain couples TRBV5-8 to TRBJ1-5; 7 bases agree with TRBD1. CDR3 length equals 14 residues. Germline V gene sequence: CDR1 SGHTS, CDR2 YDEGEE. The J segment lost 5 bases and the V segment lost 5 bases, leaving 7 bases of the junction unmatched. CDR3 residues: CASSLRQGDQPQHF. CDR3 sequence (DNA): TGTGCCAGCAGTCTTCGACAGGGTGATCAGCCCCAGCATTTT. The complete variable domain, with remaining parts taken from reference TRBV5-8 and TRBJ1-5, reads EAGVTQSPTHLIKTRGQQATLRCSPISGHTSVYWYQQALGLGLQFLLWYDEGEERNRGNFPPRFSGRQFPNYSSELNVNALELEDSALYLCASSLRQGDQPQHFGDGTRLSIL.

The rearrangement uses TRBV20-1 and TRBJ1-1, with 8 nucleotides matching TRBD1. The CDR3 covers 11 residues. J was trimmed by 10 bases and V by 1 base; bases with no gene match: 2. Per germline, CDR1 DFQATT and CDR2 SNEGSKA (reference sequence). The CDR3 DNA follows: TGCAGTGCTAGAGTCGGGACAGGAGCTTTCTTT. Amino acid sequence: CSARVGTGAFF.

This chain uses TRBV7-2 with TRBJ1-4; D might be TRBD1 (6 bases). V lost 5 bases and J 2 bases, leaving 24 bases between the germline ends. The CDR3 length is 19 residues. Germline V gene data show CDR1 as SGHTA and CDR2 as FQGNSA. The CDR3 is CASSLLSDRLSRTNEKLFF. The CDR3 DNA is TGTGCCAGCAGCCTTCTAAGCGACAGGCTGAGCAGGACTAATGAAAAACTGTTTTTT. Together with reference TRBV7-2 and TRBJ1-4, the CDR3 gives the full variable domain: GAGVSQSPSNKVTEKGKDVELRCDPISGHTALYWYRQSLGQGLEFLIYFQGNSAPDKSGLPSDRFSAERTGGSVSTLTIQRTQQEDSAVYLCASSLLSDRLSRTNEKLFFGSGTQLSVL.

The genes are TRBV5-4 and TRBJ2-5; D may correspond to TRBD1 or TRBD2 (5 bases each). The CDR3 loop spans 16 amino acids. Germline V lookup: CDR1 SGHNT, CDR2 YYREEE (reference sequence). The V gene lost 0 bases and the J gene lost 5 bases, with 17 bases spanning the gap. As DNA, the CDR3 is TGTGCCAGCAGCTTGGGGGTAGCACGAGAGGGGGAGACCCAGTACTTC. Translated, it gives CASSLGVAREGETQYF.

This rearrangement joins TRBV9 to TRBJ2-1, with D perhaps given as TRBD1 or TRBD2 (6 bases each). The length of the CDR3 is 15 residues. Germline loops: CDR1 SGDLS, CDR2 YYNGEE. V was shortened by 3 bases and J by 10 bases, with 20 bases between the two germline ends. CDR3 DNA: TGTGCCAGCAGCGCCCCAAATCCCGGGGGCTCGGAGCAGTTCTTC. Protein sequence: CASSAPNPGGSEQFF.

The CDR3 loop reads CASSLGGTGDGYTF. In DNA, the CDR3 is TGTGCCAGCAGCTTGGGAGGGACAGGGGATGGCTACACCTTC. The rearrangement joins TRBV5-4 to TRBJ1-2; 10 bases fit TRBD1. In germline, CDR1 is SGHNT, CDR2 YYREEE (reference sequence). The CDR3 sequence is 14 residues long. Germline trimming cut 0 bases from V and 6 bases from J; bases unmatched to any gene: 2.